The present TCR beta chain was sequenced within a study of cytomegalovirus exposure and HLA in healthy donors. Researchers ran the PCR with 60 Vbeta and 13 Jbeta primers. This table comes from immunoSEQ multiplex PCR, and its TCRdb copy is limited to in-frame clones, with some not included. The table shows around 97,000 clones, with around 80% occurring only once. Germline assignment: CDR1 MGHRA and CDR2 YSYEKL. The CDR3 has 14 amino acids. J was trimmed by 3 bases and V by 2 bases; bases with no gene match: 4. The chain couples TRBV4-1 to TRBJ2-7; 7 bases align to TRBD1. The sequencing sample was made of PBMCs. This receptor was obtained from a man aged 35 to 55 in good health and CMV-seropositive. Here the CDR3 DNA reads TGCGCCAGCAGCCAAAAGGGGGCGGTCTACGAGCAGTACTTC. It yields the protein CASSQKGAVYEQYF.